The 29 T cell receptor beta chains given below trace back to one sample, sequenced in a study of T cells in Graves' hyperthyroidism and ophthalmopathy (dated by TCRdb to about 2019). Receptors were amplified or captured by multiplex PCR. Sequencing was carried out with an Illumina HiSeq 2000. TCR beta CDR3 regions were amplified from RNA transcripts. For the first round of RT-PCR on the TCR CDR3, the HTBI primer set was used together with the Qiagen OneStep RT-PCR kit. TCRdb cleaned the public reads at Q25 with fastp, built clones with MiXCR and kept in-frame beta chains. Rows with one shared CDR3 protein collapse into an entry with the most common genes and DNA. A total of about 340,000 distinct CDR3 sequences appear in this sample, around 20% of them only once. The top ten hold roughly 52% of the sample. Source material: blood. The source of these receptors is a woman between 50 and 59 years old with Graves' hyperthyroidism.

The J gene is TRBJ2-7, the V gene TRBV30, with a tentative D call TRBD1 (5 bases). V lost 2 bases to trimming and J lost 3 bases, with 14 bases between them. Germline V gene sequence: CDR1 GTSNPN, CDR2 SVGIG (reference sequence). This CDR3 contains 14 residues. This chain's CDR3 is CAWSRAGWFYEQYF. CDR3 nucleotides: TGTGCCTGGAGTAGGGCAGGGTGGTTCTACGAGCAGTACTTC.

The V and J genes are TRBV28 and TRBJ2-5; 13 positions agree with TRBD2. The CDR3 spans 20 residues. J gave up 5 bases and V 3 bases, and 18 bases lay outside the gene matches. Germline V gives CDR1 MDHEN, CDR2 SYDVKM. CDR3 sequence reads: CASSFTSGGANTGELETQYF. The CDR3 bases are TGTGCCAGCAGTTTCACTAGCGGGGGGGCGAACACCGGGGAGCTGGAGACCCAGTACTTC.

The V and J genes are TRBV28 and TRBJ2-3; D is unclear. Trimming pared 5 bases from V and 6 bases from J, leaving 21 bases between. CDR3 length: 16 residues. CDR1 is MDHEN and CDR2 is SYDVKM in the germline V gene. CDR3 nucleotide sequence: TGTGCCAGCAGTGAAAGCAGCGCCAATAATCCCGATACGCAGTATTTT. Protein product: CASSESSANNPDTQYF.

This sequence joins TRBV18 and TRBJ1-6; D remains unclear. This CDR3 has 16 amino acids. V was trimmed by 6 bases and J by 5 bases, leaving 17 bases between them. Germline-derived CDR1 and CDR2 are KGHSH and LQKENI. The CDR3 here is CASSPRRPADNSPLHF. CDR3 bases: TGTGCCAGCTCTCCCCGACGGCCGGCGGATAATTCACCCCTCCACTTT.

The chain uses TRBV11-2 and TRBJ2-3, with 7 bases lining up with TRBD2. V dropped 5 bases and J dropped 3; count of bases not matched to a gene: 11. The CDR3 is made up of 16 amino acids. Germline V CDR1 and CDR2: SGHAT, FQNNGV. CDR3 DNA: TGTGCCAGCAGCCTACCAGCGGGGTTGGGTACAGATACGCAGTATTTT. Translating it yields CASSLPAGLGTDTQYF. Drawing the rest from reference TRBV11-2 and TRBJ2-3, the complete variable domain is EAGVAQSPRYKIIEKRQSVAFWCNPISGHATLYWYQQILGQGPKLLIQFQNNGVVDDSQLPKDRFSAERLKGVDSTLKIQPAKLEDSAVYLCASSLPAGLGTDTQYFGPGTRLTVL.

At least ten counts were recorded for this clonotype. This chain uses TRBV30 with TRBJ2-1; 7 bases agree with TRBD1. CDR1 and CDR2 from the germline V gene are GTSNPN and SVGIG (reference sequence). The V segment lost 0 bases and the J segment 7 bases; nucleotides outside the gene matches: 9. The CDR3 is made up of 15 amino acids. The DNA of the CDR3 is TGTGCCTGGAGTGTATTGACAGGGATTAAAAATGAGCAGTTCTTC. Residues: CAWSVLTGIKNEQFF.

This clonotype was counted many times. This rearrangement joins TRBV25-1 to TRBJ1-6; tentatively, D is TRBD1 (5 bases). V was trimmed by 4 bases and J by 1 base, leaving 23 bases between them. This CDR3 region has 20 residues. The germline V gene encodes CDR1 MGHDK and CDR2 SYGVNS. CDR3 region: CASSALFVRGRGSYNSPLHF. The CDR3 nucleotides read TGTGCCAGCAGTGCCCTTTTCGTAAGGGGTAGAGGATCCTATAATTCACCCCTCCACTTT.

This clonotype was observed many times. The CDR3 DNA follows: TGTGCCAGCAGCTGGTCCGGGACTTCCAATGAGCAGTTCTTC. Translation: CASSWSGTSNEQFF. V usage is TRBV5-6 and J usage is TRBJ2-1; D possibly corresponds to TRBD2 (6 bases). V lost 3 bases to trimming and J lost 6 bases, with 13 bases between them. Germline assignment: CDR1 SGHDT and CDR2 YYEEEE. The CDR3 length is 14 residues.

This clonotype has ten or more counts. The V and J genes are TRBV27 and TRBJ2-3; no definite D call. Looked up from germline, CDR1 is MNHEY and CDR2 is SMNVEV (reference sequence). Deletions cut 7 bases from V and 4 bases from J, with 12 bases between. The CDR3 is 13 residues long. This chain's CDR3 is CASTSRSADTQYF. The CDR3 nucleotides are TGTGCCAGCACTTCCAGGAGCGCAGATACGCAGTATTTT.

In its sample, this clonotype was seen a few times. The chain uses TRBV29-1 and TRBJ1-2; the D is unclear. This CDR3 has 12 amino acids. Germline V lookup: CDR1 SQVTM, CDR2 ANQGSEA. Deletions cut 6 bases from V and 0 bases from J, with 8 bases between. The CDR3 reads CSVGVANYGYTF. The CDR3 DNA reads as TGCAGCGTCGGAGTAGCTAACTATGGCTACACCTTC.

This clonotype was seen many times. This chain links TRBV7-9 with TRBJ2-1, with 12 nucleotides matching TRBD2. Germline CDR1 and CDR2: SEHNR and FQNEAQ (reference sequence). This CDR3 region has 16 residues. With V trimmed by 3 bases and J by 6 bases, 6 bases remained unmatched. The CDR3 loop reads CASSFLAGGSSNEQFF. The CDR3 bases are TGTGCCAGCAGCTTTCTAGCGGGAGGGTCCAGCAATGAGCAGTTCTTC. The full variable domain, in which reference TRBV7-9 and TRBJ2-1 provide the parts outside the CDR3, is DTGVSQNPRHKITKRGQNVTFRCDPISEHNRLYWYRQTLGQGPEFLTYFQNEAQLEKSRLLSDRFSAERPKGSFSTLEIQRTEQGDSAMYLCASSFLAGGSSNEQFFGPGTRLTVL.

This clonotype has a count of ten or more. V gene TRBV3-1 combines with J gene TRBJ2-7; 7 bases fit TRBD1. The CDR3 has 16 amino acids. Losses at the gene ends were 0 bases for V and 0 bases for J; bases not matched to a gene: 5. From germline, CDR1 is LGHDT and CDR2 YNNKEL (reference sequence). For the CDR3, the DNA is TGTGCCAGCAGCCAAGATTGGGACAGTTCCTCCTACGAGCAGTACTTC. This sequence encodes CASSQDWDSSSYEQYF.

This clonotype has ten or more counts. The chain is built from TRBV18 and TRBJ2-2; D call uncertain. This CDR3 has 13 residues. V was pared by 9 bases and J by 2 bases, with 10 bases between. From germline, CDR1 is KGHSH and CDR2 LQKENI. This CDR3 is CASAGSNTGELFF. The DNA of the CDR3 is TGTGCCAGTGCAGGTTCTAACACCGGGGAGCTGTTTTTT.

At least ten counts were recorded for this clonotype. V gene TRBV10-2 combines with J gene TRBJ2-4; 7 bases agree with TRBD2. The ends lost 3 bases at V and 0 bases at J; junction bases unmatched: 5. Per the germline V gene, CDR1 is WSHSY and CDR2 is SAAADI. The CDR3 consists of 16 residues. The DNA for the CDR3 is TGCGCCAGCAGTGACCAGGCGGGGGTAGCCAAAAACATTCAGTACTTC. This translates into CASSDQAGVAKNIQYF.

As for this clonotype: A much larger clone is a single base away; this may be a read error. The V gene is TRBV5-6, the J gene TRBJ2-1; the match to TRBD2 covers 10 bases. The CDR3 runs 14 residues. Germline assignment: CDR1 SGHDT and CDR2 YYEEEE. The CDR3: CAGSLIAGGGEQFF. The CDR3 DNA follows: TGTGCCGGCAGCTTGATAGCGGGAGGTGGGGAGCAGTTCTTC.

The table lists this clonotype with a few counts. The gene calls are TRBV7-2 and TRBJ2-5; the D is unclear. Germline values: CDR1 SGHTA, CDR2 FQGNSA. CDR3 length: 13 residues. Trimming pared 10 bases from V and 2 bases from J, leaving 14 bases between. The CDR3 here is CATRWAAQETQYF. For the CDR3, the DNA is TGTGCCACCCGCTGGGCAGCACAAGAGACCCAGTACTTC.

This clonotype was recorded at least ten times. This chain links TRBV6-1 with TRBJ1-3; D is unclear. V lost 1 base to trimming and J lost 2 bases, with 9 bases between them. CDR1 is MNHNS and CDR2 is SASEGT in the germline V gene. The CDR3 sequence is 15 residues long. The CDR3 here is CASSEGARPGNTIYF. The CDR3 bases are TGTGCCAGCAGTGAAGGGGCCAGGCCTGGAAACACCATATATTTT.

The sample holds a few counts of this clonotype. As DNA, the CDR3 is TGCGCCAGCAGCGAGGGACTACTGAACACCGGGGAGCTGTTTTTT. Protein product: CASSEGLLNTGELFF. The gene calls are TRBV5-1 and TRBJ2-2; 7 positions agree with TRBD2. CDR1 is SGHRS and CDR2 is YFSETQ in the germline V gene. V lost 4 bases to trimming and J lost 1 base; unmatched junction nucleotides: 4. The CDR3 runs to 15 residues.

The table lists this clonotype with many counts. The chain has TRBV2 and TRBJ2-1; the D is unclear. The CDR3 loop spans 11 amino acids. The ends were cut back, 8 bases at V and 9 bases at J, with 11 bases in the middle. CDR1 and CDR2 (germline): SNHLY, FYNNEI. The CDR3, as DNA: TGTGCCAGCGGTATAGGGCCTGAGCAGTTCTTC. Translating gives CASGIGPEQFF.

V is TRBV9 and J is TRBJ2-3, with 10 bases fitting TRBD2. The CDR3 runs to 15 residues. Looked up from germline, CDR1 is SGDLS and CDR2 is YYNGEE. The V segment lost 0 bases and the J segment 5 bases; nucleotides outside the gene matches: 3. This CDR3 reads CASSVEAGGQDTQYF. DNA for the CDR3: TGTGCCAGCAGCGTAGAAGCGGGAGGGCAAGATACGCAGTATTTT.

V usage is TRBV27 and J usage is TRBJ1-2; D unclear. The CDR3 totals 13 residues. Deletions cut 3 bases from V and 1 base from J, with 6 bases between. CDR1 and CDR2 (germline): MNHEY, SMNVEV (reference sequence). The CDR3: CASSFANNYGYTF. CDR3 DNA sequence: TGTGCCAGCAGTTTCGCGAATAACTATGGCTACACCTTC.

This clonotype showed up just a few times. The chain carries TRBV7-6 and TRBJ2-7; a weak D match, TRBD1 (5 bases). V was clipped by 4 bases and J by 6 bases, with 10 bases between them. The CDR3 totals 12 residues. CDR1 is SGHVS and CDR2 is FNYEAQ in the germline V gene. The CDR3 bases are TGTGCCAGCAGCTCACAGGTATCCGAGCAGTACTTC. This gives the protein CASSSQVSEQYF. Variable domain in full (rest from reference TRBV7-6 and TRBJ2-7): GAGVSQSPRYKVTKRGQDVALRCDPISGHVSLYWYRQALGQGPEFLTYFNYEAQQDKSGLPNDRFSAERPEGSISTLTIQRTEQRDSAMYRCASSSQVSEQYFGPGTRLTVT.

V is TRBV19 and J is TRBJ1-4; TRBD1 might be the D (6 bases). The CDR3 is 15 amino acids. The germline V and J ends were trimmed by 0 bases and 7 bases, with 12 bases remaining between them. CDR1 is LNHDA and CDR2 is SQIVND in the germline V gene (reference sequence). CDR3 nucleotides: TGTGCCAGTAGTATAGATCGGGGGGGCCGTGAAAAACTGTTTTTT. Its translation: CASSIDRGGREKLFF.

This clonotype was found many times. The chain recombines TRBV6-1 with TRBJ2-7; 7 bases map to TRBD1. Germline lookup yields CDR1 MNHNS and CDR2 SASEGT. The CDR3 is 15 residues long. V trimming: 5 bases; J trimming: 12 bases; junction bases outside the gene matches: 19. This CDR3 reads CASSTDRPPQQGTYF. CDR3 nucleotides: TGTGCCAGCAGTACCGACCGCCCCCCCCAACAGGGGACGTACTTC.

This clonotype was counted ten times or more. The V and J genes are TRBV7-9 and TRBJ2-4; D ambiguous. Germline lookup yields CDR1 SEHNR and CDR2 FQNEAQ (reference sequence). Trimming took 6 bases from V and 6 from J, leaving 15 bases between them. The CDR3 sequence is 14 residues long. The CDR3 protein is CASSFPGSSNIQYF. CDR3 in DNA: TGTGCCAGCAGTTTTCCCGGTTCTTCAAACATTCAGTACTTC. The full variable domain, rest sourced from reference TRBV7-9 and TRBJ2-4, is DTGVSQNPRHKITKRGQNVTFRCDPISEHNRLYWYRQTLGQGPEFLTYFQNEAQLEKSRLLSDRFSAERPKGSFSTLEIQRTEQGDSAMYLCASSFPGSSNIQYFGAGTRLSVL.

The chain links TRBV7-8 to TRBJ1-1; no clear D. This CDR3 contains 14 residues. Germline V lookup: CDR1 SGHVS, CDR2 FQNEAQ. V gave up 3 bases and J gave up 1 base, with 9 bases separating them. The CDR3 DNA sequence: TGTGCCAGCAGCTTTACCGAGGAGAACACTGAAGCTTTCTTT. It translates to CASSFTEENTEAFF.

This clonotype was detected ten times or more. The chain couples TRBV4-1 to TRBJ2-1; 8 bases are a match to TRBD2. This CDR3 has 15 residues. J gave up 4 bases and V 4 bases, and 6 bases lay outside the gene matches. CDR1 MGHRA and CDR2 YSYEKL come from the germline V gene. The DNA of the CDR3 is TGCGCCAGCAGCCCCCGTAGCGGGACATACAATGAGCAGTTCTTC. Translated, it gives CASSPRSGTYNEQFF.

This clonotype was seen many times. The chain carries TRBV5-6 and TRBJ2-1; D is ambiguous. CDR3 size: 11 residues. V lost 4 bases and J 9 bases, leaving 8 bases between the germline ends. Per germline, CDR1 SGHDT and CDR2 YYEEEE. DNA of the CDR3: TGTGCCAGCAGCATCTTCGTTGAGCAGTTCTTC. As protein: CASSIFVEQFF.

This clonotype was counted only a few times. V is TRBV24-1 and J is TRBJ2-2, with unresolved D. Germline lookup yields CDR1 KGHDR and CDR2 SFDVKD. V was clipped by 3 bases and J by 4 bases, with 14 bases between them. CDR3 length equals 16 residues. Written as DNA, the CDR3 is TGTGCCACCAGTGATAGGAGCCATTCGAGCACCGGGGAGCTGTTTTTT. Protein sequence: CATSDRSHSSTGELFF.